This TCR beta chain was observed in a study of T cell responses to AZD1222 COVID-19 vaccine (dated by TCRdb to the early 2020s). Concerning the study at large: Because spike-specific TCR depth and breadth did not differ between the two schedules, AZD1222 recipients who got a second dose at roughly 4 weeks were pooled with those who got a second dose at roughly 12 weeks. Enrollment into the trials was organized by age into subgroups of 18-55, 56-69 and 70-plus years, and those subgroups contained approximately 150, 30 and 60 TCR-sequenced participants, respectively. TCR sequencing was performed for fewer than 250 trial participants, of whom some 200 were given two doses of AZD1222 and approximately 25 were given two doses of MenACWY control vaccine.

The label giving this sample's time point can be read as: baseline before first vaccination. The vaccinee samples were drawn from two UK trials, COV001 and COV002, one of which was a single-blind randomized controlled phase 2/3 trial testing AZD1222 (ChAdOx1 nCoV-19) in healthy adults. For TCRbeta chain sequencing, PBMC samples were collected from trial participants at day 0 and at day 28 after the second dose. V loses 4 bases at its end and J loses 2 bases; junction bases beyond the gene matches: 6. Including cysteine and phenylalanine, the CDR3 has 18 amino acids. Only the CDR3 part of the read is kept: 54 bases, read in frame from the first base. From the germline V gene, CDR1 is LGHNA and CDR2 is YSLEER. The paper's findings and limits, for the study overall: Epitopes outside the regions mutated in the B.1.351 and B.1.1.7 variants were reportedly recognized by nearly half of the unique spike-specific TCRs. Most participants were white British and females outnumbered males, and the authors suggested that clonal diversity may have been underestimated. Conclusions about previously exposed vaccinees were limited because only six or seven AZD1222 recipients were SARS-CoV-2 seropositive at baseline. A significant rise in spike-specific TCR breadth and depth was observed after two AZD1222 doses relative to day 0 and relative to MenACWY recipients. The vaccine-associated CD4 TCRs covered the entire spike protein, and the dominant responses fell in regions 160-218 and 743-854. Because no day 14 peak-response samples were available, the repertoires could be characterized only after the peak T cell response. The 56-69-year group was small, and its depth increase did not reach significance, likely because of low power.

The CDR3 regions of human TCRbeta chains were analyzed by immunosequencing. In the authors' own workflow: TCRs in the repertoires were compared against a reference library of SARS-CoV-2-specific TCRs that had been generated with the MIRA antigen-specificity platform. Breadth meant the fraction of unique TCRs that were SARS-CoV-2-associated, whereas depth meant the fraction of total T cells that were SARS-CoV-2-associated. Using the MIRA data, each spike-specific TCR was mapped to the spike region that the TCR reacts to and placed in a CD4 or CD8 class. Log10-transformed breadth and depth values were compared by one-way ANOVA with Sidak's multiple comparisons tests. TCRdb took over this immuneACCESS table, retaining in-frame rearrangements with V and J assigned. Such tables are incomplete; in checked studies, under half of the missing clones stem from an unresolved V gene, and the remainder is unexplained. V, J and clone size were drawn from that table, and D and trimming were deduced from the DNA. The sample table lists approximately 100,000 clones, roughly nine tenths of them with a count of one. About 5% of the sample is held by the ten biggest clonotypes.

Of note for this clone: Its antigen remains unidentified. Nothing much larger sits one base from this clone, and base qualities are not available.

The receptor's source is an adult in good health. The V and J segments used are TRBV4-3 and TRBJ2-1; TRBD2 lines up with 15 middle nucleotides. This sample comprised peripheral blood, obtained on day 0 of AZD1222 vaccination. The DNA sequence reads TGCGCCAGCAGCCGAGGGACTAGCGGGAGGTTAGCCTACAATGAGCAGTTCTTC. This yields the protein CASSRGTSGRLAYNEQFF.